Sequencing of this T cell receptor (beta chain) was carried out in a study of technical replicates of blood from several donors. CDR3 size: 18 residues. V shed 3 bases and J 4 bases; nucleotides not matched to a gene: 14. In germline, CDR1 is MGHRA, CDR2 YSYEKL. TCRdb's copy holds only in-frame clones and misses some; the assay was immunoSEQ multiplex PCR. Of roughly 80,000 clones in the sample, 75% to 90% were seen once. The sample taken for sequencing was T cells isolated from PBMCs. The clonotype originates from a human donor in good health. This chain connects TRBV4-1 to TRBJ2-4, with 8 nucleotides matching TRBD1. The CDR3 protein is CASSHYWLWGQVKNIQYF. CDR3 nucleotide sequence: TGCGCCAGCAGCCATTATTGGTTATGGGGACAGGTAAAAAACATTCAGTACTTC.